Shown below are 25 T cell receptor beta chains from a single sample sequenced in a study of cytomegalovirus exposure and HLA in healthy donors (TCRdb year 2017). The library was produced with the immunoSEQ multiplex PCR assay. For the multiplex PCR, a mixture combining 60 forward primers for TCR Vbeta segments and 13 reverse primers for TCR Jbeta segments was used. This immuneACCESS table, as held by TCRdb, lists in-frame sequences with V and J called but not all clones. Of the missing ones, under half trace to an unresolved V gene in checked studies; the others have no known cause. Counted in this sample were approximately 150,000 clones; around 80% of them appeared once. Roughly 4.3% of the sample is taken by the ten largest. The sequencing sample was made of PBMCs. The receptors stem from a woman aged 40 to 50 in good health and CMV-seropositive.

This chain uses TRBV19 with TRBJ1-2, with D unclear. This CDR3 is built from 13 residues. With 6 bases removed from V and 1 base from J, the gap between germline ends came to 9 bases. Germline CDR1 reads LNHDA; CDR2 reads SQIVND (reference sequence). The DNA of the CDR3 is TGTGCCAGTAGCACCAACGGTAACTATGGCTACACCTTC. Encoded protein: CASSTNGNYGYTF.

The V call is TRBV20-1, the J call TRBJ2-7, with 7 positions matching TRBD1. With V trimmed by 6 bases and J by 7 bases, 3 bases remained unmatched. The CDR3 has 10 amino acids. From germline, CDR1 is DFQATT and CDR2 SNEGSKA (reference sequence). The CDR3 DNA reads as TGCAGTGCGAAACAGGGGGAGCAGTACTTC. It codes for CSAKQGEQYF.

This clone was picked up one time. This chain links TRBV5-6 with TRBJ1-3, with D perhaps matching TRBD1 (5 bases). The CDR3 sequence is 15 residues long. V was shortened by 2 bases and J by 9 bases, with 18 bases between the two germline ends. Germline CDR1 reads SGHDT; CDR2 reads YYEEEE. CDR3 coding DNA: TGTGCCAGCAGCTTTAACAGGATTCGTTCGAGCACCATATATTTT. Its protein product is CASSFNRIRSSTIYF. The whole variable domain, remainder taken from reference TRBV5-6 and TRBJ1-3, is DAGVTQSPTHLIKTRGQQVTLRCSPKSGHDTVSWYQQALGQGPQFIFQYYEEEERQRGNFPDRFSGHQFPNYSSELNVNALLLGDSALYLCASSFNRIRSSTIYFGEGSWLTVV.

V is TRBV14 and J is TRBJ2-7, with unresolved D. This CDR3 spans 18 amino acids. Germline V gene sequence: CDR1 SGHDN, CDR2 FVKESK. The V end was cut by 4 bases, the J end by 1 base, with 23 bases between. This CDR3 is CASSPLAFSHALSYEQYF. The CDR3 DNA sequence: TGTGCCAGCAGCCCTTTGGCATTTTCCCACGCCCTTTCCTACGAGCAGTACTTC.

This chain connects TRBV4-1 to TRBJ2-1, with 9 nucleotides matching TRBD1. The CDR3 loop spans 15 amino acids. Per germline, CDR1 MGHRA and CDR2 YSYEKL. V gave up 1 base and J gave up 8 bases; unmatched junction bases: 6. Here the CDR3 DNA reads TGCGCCAGCAGCCAAGCCGACAGGGGGGTCGATGAGCAGTTCTTC. Translating it yields CASSQADRGVDEQFF.

This clone appeared a few times. The chain uses TRBV5-6 and TRBJ2-4, with D perhaps matching TRBD1 (6 bases). Trimming cost V 1 base and J 7 bases, with 12 bases left between them. This CDR3 is built from 14 residues. Germline V gene lookup returns CDR1 SGHDT and CDR2 YYEEEE. In DNA form, the CDR3 reads TGTGCCAGCAGCTTGCAGGGGACGGTGAACATTCAGTACTTC. Its translation: CASSLQGTVNIQYF.

This chain links TRBV6-5 with TRBJ1-2, with D uncertain. Germline CDR1 and CDR2: MNHEY and SVGAGI. Trimming removed 6 bases at V and 0 bases at J, with 14 bases between. This CDR3 region has 15 residues. The CDR3 loop reads CASSPAGISNYGYTF. The DNA for the CDR3 is TGTGCCAGCAGCCCCGCCGGGATTTCTAACTATGGCTACACCTTC.

The chain has TRBV29-1 and TRBJ1-2; 7 nucleotides match TRBD1. Losses at the gene ends were 0 bases for V and 8 bases for J; bases not matched to a gene: 15. CDR3 size: 16 residues. CDR1 is SQVTM and CDR2 is ANQGSEA in the germline V gene. CDR3 in DNA: TGCAGCGTTGAAGATAATCCGGGACAGCAGGTCGGCGGCTACACCTTC. Amino acid sequence: CSVEDNPGQQVGGYTF. The variable domain in full, completed from reference TRBV29-1 and TRBJ1-2, reads SAVISQKPSRDICQRGTSLTIQCQVDSQVTMMFWYRQQPGQSLTLIATANQGSEATYESGFVIDKFPISRPNLTFSTLTVSNMSPEDSSIYLCSVEDNPGQQVGGYTFGSGTRLTVV.

This chain joins TRBV5-1 and TRBJ1-3; D remains unclear. This CDR3 spans 15 amino acids. CDR1 SGHRS and CDR2 YFSETQ come from the germline V gene. The ends were cut back, 0 bases at V and 0 bases at J, with 7 bases in the middle. The CDR3 nucleotides are TGCGCCAGCAGCTTGGTCCCGGTCTCTGGAAACACCATATATTTT. It yields the protein CASSLVPVSGNTIYF.

In DNA form, the CDR3 reads TGTGCCAGCTCAGGACTAGCGGGGATACGTGAGCAGTTCTTC. Encoded protein: CASSGLAGIREQFF. The rearrangement links TRBV6-5 to TRBJ2-1, with 12 bases that match TRBD2. The CDR3 is 14 residues long. The V gene's germline CDR1 is MNHEY and CDR2 SVGAGI. V lost 8 bases, J lost 9 bases, and 8 bases stayed unmatched.

The chain carries TRBV30 and TRBJ2-4; possibly TRBD2 for D (6 bases). The V gene's germline CDR1 is GTSNPN and CDR2 SVGIG (reference sequence). Trimming removed 2 bases from V and 0 bases from J, with 11 bases in between. The CDR3 sequence is 15 residues long. The CDR3 loop reads CAWSRSGVAKNIQYF. The CDR3 DNA follows: TGTGCCTGGAGTCGCTCGGGGGTAGCCAAAAACATTCAGTACTTC.

The V gene is TRBV28, the J gene TRBJ1-1, with D tentatively TRBD1 (6 bases). CDR3 length: 12 amino acids. Germline CDR1 reads MDHEN; CDR2 reads SYDVKM. Between the trimmed V and J ends, which lost 5 bases and 10 bases, there was a span of 14 bases. CDR3 in amino acids: CASSRGGGGAFF. CDR3 coding DNA: TGTGCCAGCAGTCGGGGGGGCGGTGGAGCTTTCTTT.

The genes are TRBV19 and TRBJ2-6; a weak D match, TRBD2 (6 bases). Trimming cost V 6 bases and J 0 bases, with 12 bases left between them. Germline V gene sequence: CDR1 LNHDA, CDR2 SQIVND (reference sequence). The CDR3 sequence is 16 residues long. This CDR3 is CASRRDLISGANVLTF. The CDR3 DNA is TGTGCCAGTAGACGGGACTTGATCTCTGGGGCCAACGTCCTGACTTTC.

The rearrangement links TRBV9 to TRBJ2-3, with 7 bases fitting TRBD2. Trimming cost V 3 bases and J 2 bases; bases outside gene matches: 3. The length of the CDR3 is 14 residues. Germline CDR1 SGDLS, CDR2 YYNGEE. Here the CDR3 DNA reads TGTGCCAGCAGCGAGCGGGGAAACACAGATACGCAGTATTTT. Encoded protein: CASSERGNTDTQYF.

The V gene is TRBV19, the J gene TRBJ2-1, with 10 nucleotides matching TRBD2. The V and J ends lost 2 bases and 14 bases, in that order; junction bases with no gene match: 9. CDR3 length: 14 amino acids. In germline, CDR1 is LNHDA, CDR2 SQIVND (reference sequence). CDR3 DNA: TGTGCCAGTAGTATAAAGGCTAGCGGGAGCTTGAAGTTCTTC. It translates to CASSIKASGSLKFF.

This clone was counted between two and nine times. V usage is TRBV5-6 and J usage is TRBJ2-7, with TRBD1 matching over 7 bases. Germline CDR1 SGHDT, CDR2 YYEEEE. The V gene end was trimmed by 2 bases and the J gene end by 2 bases; junction bases not matched to a gene: 10. This CDR3 comprises 16 residues. CDR3 DNA: TGTGCCAGCAGCTTCTCGACAGGGTTTGCTCCCTACGAGCAGTACTTC. Translation: CASSFSTGFAPYEQYF. Full variable domain (rest looked up from reference TRBV5-6 and TRBJ2-7): DAGVTQSPTHLIKTRGQQVTLRCSPKSGHDTVSWYQQALGQGPQFIFQYYEEEERQRGNFPDRFSGHQFPNYSSELNVNALLLGDSALYLCASSFSTGFAPYEQYFGPGTRLTVT.

By share, this clone counts as medium-sized. The same CDR3 also results from other DNA sequences found in this sample. The chain employs TRBV5-6 and TRBJ1-1; D may be TRBD1 (5 bases). Germline lookup yields CDR1 SGHDT and CDR2 YYEEEE. V was trimmed by 0 bases and J by 4 bases, leaving 10 bases between them. CDR3 size: 14 residues. CDR3 coding DNA: TGTGCCAGCAGCTTGGGGCCGGGGGGCACTGAAGCTTTCTTT. This codes for CASSLGPGGTEAFF.

This chain uses TRBV6-5 with TRBJ2-4; possible D gene TRBD2, 6 bases. Germline CDR1 reads MNHEY; CDR2 reads SVGAGI. The CDR3 is 14 amino acids. V gave up 0 bases and J gave up 11 bases, with 14 bases separating them. The CDR3 reads CASSYSNSGVVQYF. The CDR3 DNA is TGTGCCAGCAGTTACTCGAATAGCGGAGTCGTTCAGTACTTC.

V and J are TRBV7-2 and TRBJ1-2; 8 bases map to TRBD1. With 2 bases clipped from V and 8 bases from J, the junction kept 13 bases outside the gene matches. The CDR3 length is 16 residues. Germline V CDR1 and CDR2: SGHTA, FQGNSA. In DNA form, the CDR3 reads TGTGCCAGCAGCTTAAACGGACAGGGTAATACAGGAGGCTACACCTTC. Encoded protein: CASSLNGQGNTGGYTF. Full variable domain (remainder filled in from reference TRBV7-2 and TRBJ1-2): GAGVSQSPSNKVTEKGKDVELRCDPISGHTALYWYRQSLGQGLEFLIYFQGNSAPDKSGLPSDRFSAERTGGSVSTLTIQRTQQEDSAVYLCASSLNGQGNTGGYTFGSGTRLTVV.

The chain recombines TRBV2 with TRBJ2-3; 8 bases line up with TRBD1. CDR1 is SNHLY and CDR2 is FYNNEI in the germline V gene. The V and J ends lost 6 bases and 4 bases, in that order; junction bases with no gene match: 6. The CDR3 is 14 residues long. In nucleotides, the CDR3 is TGTGCCAGCAGACTACAGGGGGGCGCAGATACGCAGTATTTT. Amino acids: CASRLQGGADTQYF. The whole variable domain, remainder taken from reference TRBV2 and TRBJ2-3, is EPEVTQTPSHQVTQMGQEVILRCVPISNHLYFYWYRQILGQKVEFLVSFYNNEISEKSEIFDDQFSVERPDGSNFTLKIRSTKLEDSAMYFCASRLQGGADTQYFGPGTRLTVL.

V gene TRBV27 combines with J gene TRBJ1-1, with 7 bases aligning to TRBD1. CDR1 is MNHEY, CDR2 SMNVEV, per germline (reference sequence). The V gene end was trimmed by 5 bases and the J gene end by 5 bases; junction bases not matched to a gene: 8. This CDR3 contains 14 residues. CDR3 nucleotide sequence: TGTGCCAGCAGTCTAAGGACAGGATGGACTGAAGCTTTCTTT. This translates into CASSLRTGWTEAFF.

This chain joins TRBV19 and TRBJ2-3, with a tentative D call TRBD2 (6 bases). The germline V gene encodes CDR1 LNHDA and CDR2 SQIVND (reference sequence). Between the trimmed V and J ends, which lost 1 base and 4 bases, there was a span of 15 bases. The CDR3 loop spans 16 amino acids. CDR3 protein: CASSIVDLGSADTQYF. CDR3 sequence (DNA): TGTGCCAGTAGTATAGTAGACCTCGGGAGTGCAGATACGCAGTATTTT.

The chain combines TRBV5-4 with TRBJ2-2; TRBD2 matches 15 bases. V was clipped by 3 bases and J by 6 bases; unmatched bases: 3. The CDR3 runs 16 residues. Germline CDR1 reads SGHNT; CDR2 reads YYREEE (reference sequence). CDR3 nucleotides: TGTGCCAGCAGCTCCGGACTAGCGGGGGGGTCCGGGGAGCTGTTTTTT. This sequence encodes CASSSGLAGGSGELFF.

The CDR3 nucleotides are TGTGCCAGCAGTCAAGGACAGAGCACAGATACGCAGTATTTT. This translates into CASSQGQSTDTQYF. The rearrangement links TRBV6-1 to TRBJ2-3; maybe TRBD1 (6 bases). Germline CDR1 reads MNHNS; CDR2 reads SASEGT. The V end lost 5 bases, the J end lost 0 bases, and 9 bases lay between the germline ends. The CDR3 extends over 14 amino acids.

The chain combines TRBV6-1 with TRBJ1-5; 8 positions match TRBD1. Looked up from germline, CDR1 is MNHNS and CDR2 is SASEGT. V trimming: 2 bases; J trimming: 6 bases; junction bases outside the gene matches: 6. The CDR3 totals 15 residues. For the CDR3, the DNA is TGTGCCAGCAGTGAAAGACAGGGGATGGGTCAGCCCCAGCATTTT. Its translation: CASSERQGMGQPQHF.